The 28 T cell receptor beta chains below were found in one sample sequenced in a study of identical twins. TCRdb re-derived calls from the 5' RACE reads in MiXCR, one entry per CDR3 protein. The sample lists 650,000 to 750,000 distinct CDR3 sequences, 20% to 25% occurring once. These records were also assigned to another study, of T cells expressing NK-cell markers.

Material for sequencing was PBMCs. Receptors were obtained from a woman younger than 30 in good health.

The rearrangement uses TRBV7-2 and TRBJ1-3; D not resolved. V was trimmed by 4 bases and J by 8 bases, leaving 12 bases between them. CDR3 length: 13 residues. Germline V gene lookup returns CDR1 SGHTA and CDR2 FQGNSA. The CDR3 coding sequence is TGTGCCAGCAGCTCCCAGGAGTGGGACACCATATATTTT. Protein product: CASSSQEWDTIYF.

There are a few counts of this clonotype. This chain joins TRBV7-9 and TRBJ1-1; D is uncertain. The CDR3 sequence is 12 residues long. CDR1 is SEHNR, CDR2 FQNEAQ, per germline (reference sequence). V shed 2 bases and J shed 2 bases, with 3 bases lying between them. In nucleotides, the CDR3 is TGTGCCAGCAGCTTATACAACACTGAAGCTTTCTTT. Translation gives CASSLYNTEAFF. Drawing the rest from reference TRBV7-9 and TRBJ1-1, the complete variable domain is DTGVSQNPRHKITKRGQNVTFRCDPISEHNRLYWYRQTLGQGPEFLTYFQNEAQLEKSRLLSDRFSAERPKGSFSTLEIQRTEQGDSAMYLCASSLYNTEAFFGQGTRLTVV.

This clonotype was seen a few times. The J gene is TRBJ2-2, the V gene TRBV6-2 or TRBV6-3; a weak D match, TRBD1 (6 bases). Germline CDR1 and CDR2: MNHEY and SVGEGT. V dropped 2 bases and J dropped 1 base, with 8 bases sitting between them. CDR3 size: 15 residues. This CDR3 reads CASSYGQKNTGELFF. The CDR3 region has the DNA TGTGCCAGCAGTTACGGACAGAAGAACACCGGGGAGCTGTTTTTT.

The genes are TRBV25-1 and TRBJ2-1; D possibly corresponds to TRBD2 (5 bases). Germline V gene data show CDR1 as MGHDK and CDR2 as SYGVNS. CDR3 length: 12 residues. Between the trimmed V and J ends, which lost 4 bases and 7 bases, there was a span of 8 bases. The CDR3 protein is CASSAGGNEQFF. The CDR3, as DNA: TGTGCCAGCAGTGCTGGCGGGAATGAGCAGTTCTTC.

At least ten counts were recorded for this clonotype. J is TRBJ1-1 and V is TRBV25-1; TRBD1 matches 8 bases. The CDR3 length is 11 residues. CDR1 is MGHDK and CDR2 is SYGVNS in the germline V gene. V lost 10 bases, J lost 6 bases, and 4 bases stayed unmatched. DNA of the CDR3: TGTGCCACGAGGGACAGGTCTGAAGCTTTCTTT. This encodes CATRDRSEAFF.

This clonotype was seen a few times. V is TRBV10-3 and J is TRBJ1-2; D call uncertain. Germline values: CDR1 ENHRY, CDR2 SYGVKD. The CDR3 totals 14 residues. Deletions cut 2 bases from V and 4 bases from J, with 11 bases between. CDR3 in DNA: TGTGCCATCAGTGAGAACGGGGTGAGCTATGGCTACACCTTC. Protein: CAISENGVSYGYTF.

This clonotype was counted only a few times. This chain joins TRBV11-2 and TRBJ2-4; D not resolved. CDR1 SGHAT and CDR2 FQNNGV come from the germline V gene. This CDR3 is 13 amino acids long. The germline V and J ends were trimmed by 0 bases and 7 bases, with 7 bases remaining between them. CDR3 loop: CASSLDVQNIQYF. The CDR3 DNA reads TGTGCCAGCAGCTTAGATGTGCAGAACATTCAGTACTTC.

The J gene is TRBJ2-7, the V gene TRBV5-5; tentative D call: TRBD1 (5 bases). V was pared by 0 bases and J by 4 bases, with 11 bases between. The germline gives CDR1 SGHKS, CDR2 YYEKEE (reference sequence). The CDR3 is 14 amino acids. The CDR3 loop is CASSLDAGWYEQYF. The CDR3 DNA reads TGTGCCAGCAGCTTGGATGCAGGGTGGTACGAGCAGTACTTC.

This rearrangement joins TRBV6-1 to TRBJ2-1; D is perhaps TRBD1 or TRBD2 (5 bases each). Germline assignment: CDR1 MNHNS and CDR2 SASEGT. V dropped 6 bases and J dropped 0 bases, with 15 bases sitting between them. CDR3 length equals 16 residues. CDR3 region: CASSGAWGSSYNEQFF. The CDR3 coding sequence is TGTGCCAGCAGCGGTGCTTGGGGGAGCTCCTACAATGAGCAGTTCTTC.

The chain combines TRBV12-3 or TRBV12-4 with TRBJ2-7; maybe TRBD2 (6 bases). The CDR3 spans 15 residues. Trimming pared 7 bases from V and 2 bases from J, leaving 18 bases between. The CDR3 here is CASTRGIGVPYEQYF. The DNA for the CDR3 is TGTGCCAGCACCCGCGGGATAGGGGTTCCCTACGAGCAGTACTTC.

The gene calls are TRBV20-1 and TRBJ2-3; 7 bases agree with TRBD2. CDR3 length equals 14 residues. V was clipped by 1 base and J by 4 bases; unmatched bases: 5. The germline V gene has CDR1 DFQATT and CDR2 SNEGSKA (reference sequence). The CDR3 sequence is CSARGGGNADTQYF. CDR3 coding DNA: TGCAGTGCTAGAGGGGGGGGGAACGCAGATACGCAGTATTTT.

This clonotype appeared a few times. J is TRBJ2-1 and V is TRBV7-9, with D perhaps TRBD1 or TRBD2 (5 bases each). Germline values: CDR1 SEHNR, CDR2 FQNEAQ (reference sequence). The CDR3 consists of 16 residues. Trimming took 4 bases from V and 3 from J, leaving 16 bases between them. CDR3: CASSYEGIGNYNEQFF. In nucleotides, the CDR3 is TGTGCCAGCAGCTACGAGGGGATAGGGAACTACAATGAGCAGTTCTTC.

This clonotype has just a few counts. The V gene is TRBV7-9, the J gene TRBJ2-3, with 11 bases fitting TRBD2. With V trimmed by 4 bases and J by 7 bases, 10 bases remained unmatched. CDR1 and CDR2 (germline): SEHNR, FQNEAQ (reference sequence). The CDR3 is made up of 16 amino acids. This CDR3 reads CASSSSGTSGSYTQYF. Here the CDR3 DNA reads TGTGCCAGCAGCTCCTCCGGGACTAGCGGTAGTTATACGCAGTATTTT.

This clonotype was picked up a small number of times. The DNA for the CDR3 is TGTGCCAGCAGCACGACCCGGGGAGATTACGAGCAGTACTTC. Translated: CASSTTRGDYEQYF. This chain joins TRBV12-3 or TRBV12-4 and TRBJ2-7, with D tentatively TRBD2 (5 bases). Deletions cut 6 bases from V and 4 bases from J, with 16 bases between. This CDR3 is 14 amino acids long.

This clonotype was seen a handful of times. The chain recombines TRBV15 with TRBJ2-1; D may be TRBD1 or TRBD2 (5 bases each). CDR1 and CDR2 from the germline V gene are LNHNV and YYDKDF (reference sequence). V gave up 8 bases and J gave up 6 bases, with 17 bases separating them. The CDR3 sequence is 14 residues long. CDR3: CATEGDRELNEQFF. CDR3 sequence (DNA): TGTGCCACCGAAGGGGATCGGGAACTCAATGAGCAGTTCTTC. Using reference TRBV15 and TRBJ2-1 for the parts outside the CDR3, the full variable domain is DAMVIQNPRYQVTQFGKPVTLSCSQTLNHNVMYWYQQKSSQAPKLLFHYYDKDFNNEADTPDNFQSRRPNTSFCFLDIRSPGLGDTAMYLCATEGDRELNEQFFGPGTRLTVL.

This clonotype has only a few counts. The chain couples TRBV12-3 or TRBV12-4 to TRBJ1-1; D call uncertain. V lost 3 bases and J lost 3, with 11 bases in between. The length of the CDR3 is 14 residues. The CDR3 nucleotides are TGTGCCAGCAGTTTCGGTGGTGCTGACACTGAAGCTTTCTTT. This gives the protein CASSFGGADTEAFF.

This clonotype has just a few counts. This rearrangement joins TRBV25-1 to TRBJ2-7, with D possibly matching TRBD1 (7 bases). Trimming left V 8 bases short and J 6 bases short, with 11 bases between. CDR1 and CDR2 (germline): MGHDK, SYGVNS. CDR3 length: 11 residues. CDR3: CASVQGGEQYF. The CDR3 DNA follows: TGTGCCAGCGTCCAGGGGGGCGAGCAGTACTTC.

This clonotype was observed a handful of times. This chain uses TRBV30 with TRBJ2-1; unclear D gene. Trimming pared 6 bases from V and 7 bases from J, leaving 19 bases between. Germline values: CDR1 GTSNPN, CDR2 SVGIG (reference sequence). The CDR3 is made up of 14 amino acids. CDR3 DNA: TGTGCCTGCGCCCTATGGGGTAATCGTAATGAGCAGTTCTTC. It codes for CACALWGNRNEQFF.

The sample holds a few counts of this clonotype. CDR3: CASSGQPGFAYGYTF. The CDR3 region has the DNA TGTGCCAGCAGTGGGCAACCCGGCTTTGCCTATGGCTACACCTTC. The V gene is TRBV6-1, the J gene TRBJ1-2, with unresolved D. V was pared by 4 bases and J by 4 bases, with 16 bases between. The CDR3 consists of 15 residues. The V gene's germline CDR1 is MNHNS and CDR2 SASEGT.

This clonotype was seen a few times. The chain carries TRBV20-1 and TRBJ1-4, with D possibly being TRBD1 (5 bases). Germline CDR1 is DFQATT and CDR2 is SNEGSKA (reference sequence). The CDR3 has 14 amino acids. Trimming stripped 2 bases from V and 0 bases from J, with 7 bases between. CDR3 in amino acids: CSARQGATNEKLFF. The CDR3 DNA reads as TGCAGTGCTAGACAGGGCGCAACTAATGAAAAACTGTTTTTT.

This clonotype came up many times. The DNA of the CDR3 is TGCGCCAGCAGCCTTAGCGGTACGATCTACGCTGAGCAGTTCTTC. Its translation: CASSLSGTIYAEQFF. The chain combines TRBV4-3 with TRBJ2-1; possible D gene TRBD2, 6 bases. CDR1 and CDR2 (germline): LGHNA, YSLEER. The CDR3 is 15 residues long. V shed 4 bases and J shed 9 bases, with 19 bases lying between them.

V usage is TRBV24-1 and J usage is TRBJ2-2; D gene uncertain. Germline-derived CDR1 and CDR2 are KGHDR and SFDVKD. V dropped 5 bases and J dropped 5 bases, with 11 bases sitting between them. The CDR3 has 14 residues. This CDR3 reads CATSGSDRTGELFF. The CDR3 region has the DNA TGTGCCACCAGTGGGTCTGATCGGACCGGGGAGCTGTTTTTT.

This clonotype was picked up a small number of times. The chain combines TRBV24-1 with TRBJ2-1, with TRBD2 matching 9 bases. V trimming: 4 bases; J trimming: 7 bases; junction bases outside the gene matches: 4. CDR1 is KGHDR and CDR2 is SFDVKD in the germline V gene. The length of the CDR3 is 14 residues. Written as DNA, the CDR3 is TGTGCCACCAGTGAGCGGGGGGGCGGAAATGAGCAGTTCTTC. Residues: CATSERGGGNEQFF.

This clonotype was observed a few times. This chain joins TRBV29-1 and TRBJ1-1; possibly TRBD1 for D (6 bases). V was pared by 8 bases and J by 0 bases, with 19 bases between. The CDR3 is 15 residues long. CDR1 and CDR2 from the germline V gene are SQVTM and ANQGSEA. CDR3 sequence: CSYKAPGVMNTEAFF. In DNA form, the CDR3 reads TGCAGCTATAAAGCCCCAGGGGTAATGAACACTGAAGCTTTCTTT.

The CDR3 region is CASSHRDGGIMNTEAFF. The CDR3 bases are TGTGCCAGCAGTCACCGGGACGGAGGGATAATGAACACTGAAGCTTTCTTT. J is TRBJ1-1 and V is TRBV27, with a weak D call TRBD1 (5 bases). The CDR3 loop spans 17 amino acids. In germline, CDR1 is MNHEY, CDR2 SMNVEV (reference sequence). With 5 bases removed from V and 0 bases from J, the gap between germline ends came to 19 bases.

The chain recombines TRBV6-1 with TRBJ1-1; 11 bases are shared with TRBD1. The J segment lost 6 bases and the V segment lost 5 bases, leaving 11 bases of the junction unmatched. Looked up from germline, CDR1 is MNHNS and CDR2 is SASEGT. The CDR3 loop spans 16 amino acids. The CDR3 region is CASSRDRGSGVAEAFF. DNA of the CDR3: TGTGCCAGCAGTCGGGACAGGGGGAGTGGGGTTGCTGAAGCTTTCTTT.

The sample holds many counts of this clonotype. The V gene is TRBV20-1, the J gene TRBJ2-5; D is unclear. The germline gives CDR1 DFQATT, CDR2 SNEGSKA (reference sequence). Trimming left V 3 bases short and J 0 bases short, with 8 bases between. The CDR3 runs 13 residues. CDR3 in amino acids: CSASDPNQETQYF. In nucleotides, the CDR3 is TGCAGTGCTAGTGACCCTAACCAAGAGACCCAGTACTTC.

This clonotype was picked up a small number of times. The chain joins TRBV29-1 to TRBJ2-7; D ambiguous. The germline V gene encodes CDR1 SQVTM and CDR2 ANQGSEA. The CDR3 runs 12 residues. Trimming stripped 4 bases from V and 3 bases from J, with 10 bases between. The CDR3 DNA follows: TGCAGCGTTGCCGGCAAAAACTACGAGCAGTACTTC. Translation gives CSVAGKNYEQYF.